Shown below are 5 T cell receptor beta chains from a single sample sequenced in a study of post-analysis software for immune sequencing data. Unique molecular identifiers were present in the TCR beta cDNA libraries. TCRdb analysed the PCR reads with MiXCR anew, one entry per CDR3 protein. The repertoire holds 150,000 to 200,000 distinct CDR3 sequences, with roughly 40% as singletons. The sequenced sample was blood, obtained after autologous hematopoietic stem cell transplantation. The source of these receptors is a girl aged 10-17 years with multiple sclerosis.

The chain employs TRBV7-3 and TRBJ2-4; TRBD2 is a possible D gene (6 bases). V was cut by 3 bases and J by 0 bases, with 9 bases left in between. The CDR3 is made up of 15 amino acids. Germline V gives CDR1 SGHTA, CDR2 FQGTGA. CDR3 amino acids: CASSLSGVAKNIQYF. The CDR3 region has the DNA TGTGCCAGCAGCTTGTCGGGGGTAGCCAAAAACATTCAGTACTTC.

The chain links TRBV12-3 or TRBV12-4 to TRBJ2-3; 9 bases align to TRBD2. V dropped 5 bases and J dropped 1; count of bases not matched to a gene: 4. This CDR3 has 15 residues. Here the CDR3 DNA reads TGTGCCAGCAGTCAGACTAGCGGCCGCACAGATACGCAGTATTTT. Protein product: CASSQTSGRTDTQYF.

As concerns this clonotype: A read error may account for a junction end that differs from germline. This chain uses TRBV4-1 with TRBJ1-6; TRBD1 agrees at 10 bases. The CDR3 contains 18 residues. Germline V gives CDR1 MGHRA, CDR2 YSYEKL. CDR3 bases: TGTGCCAGCAGTCAATTTCTCTCCGGGACAGGGGATAATTCACCCCTCCACTTT. The encoded protein is CASSQFLSGTGDNSPLHF.

The table lists this clonotype with many counts. This rearrangement joins TRBV7-3 to TRBJ2-1; 9 positions agree with TRBD2. The CDR3 consists of 14 residues. V shed 5 bases, J shed 8 bases, and the junction held 7 bases outside the gene matches. Germline CDR1 is SGHTA and CDR2 is FQGTGA. The CDR3 DNA follows: TGTGCCAGCAGCGAAGTAGCGGGAGTTGATGAGCAGTTCTTC. This sequence encodes CASSEVAGVDEQFF.

This clonotype was counted a few times. V and J are TRBV7-9 and TRBJ2-7, with TRBD1 matching 9 bases. Trimming took 0 bases from V and 3 from J; bases not matched to a gene: 6. From germline, CDR1 is SEHNR and CDR2 FQNEAQ (reference sequence). The CDR3 sequence is 16 residues long. Written as DNA, the CDR3 is TGTGCCAGCAGCTTAGCTGGGGACAGGGAGGTCTACGAGCAGTACTTC. Translating it yields CASSLAGDREVYEQYF.